This T cell receptor beta chain was found in a study of glioma-infiltrating T cells after dendritic cell vaccination. Sequencing used immunoSEQ multiplex PCR; TCRdb keeps in-frame clones, though not all of them. The data show tens of thousands of clones, 83% seen once. Germline lookup yields CDR1 LGHNA and CDR2 YNFKEQ. The V segment lost 2 bases and the J segment 1 base; nucleotides outside the gene matches: 2. The CDR3 loop spans 16 amino acids. Time point reported: after dendritic cell vaccination, including at tumor progression/relapse. The sequence derives from a human donor with glioblastoma. The V call is TRBV4-2, the J call TRBJ1-3; 10 nucleotides agree with TRBD1. Source: blood, taken after dendritic cell vaccination. The chain's CDR3 is CASSQRQGASGNTIYF. As DNA, the CDR3 is TGTGCCAGCAGCCAAAGACAGGGGGCGTCTGGAAACACCATATATTTT.